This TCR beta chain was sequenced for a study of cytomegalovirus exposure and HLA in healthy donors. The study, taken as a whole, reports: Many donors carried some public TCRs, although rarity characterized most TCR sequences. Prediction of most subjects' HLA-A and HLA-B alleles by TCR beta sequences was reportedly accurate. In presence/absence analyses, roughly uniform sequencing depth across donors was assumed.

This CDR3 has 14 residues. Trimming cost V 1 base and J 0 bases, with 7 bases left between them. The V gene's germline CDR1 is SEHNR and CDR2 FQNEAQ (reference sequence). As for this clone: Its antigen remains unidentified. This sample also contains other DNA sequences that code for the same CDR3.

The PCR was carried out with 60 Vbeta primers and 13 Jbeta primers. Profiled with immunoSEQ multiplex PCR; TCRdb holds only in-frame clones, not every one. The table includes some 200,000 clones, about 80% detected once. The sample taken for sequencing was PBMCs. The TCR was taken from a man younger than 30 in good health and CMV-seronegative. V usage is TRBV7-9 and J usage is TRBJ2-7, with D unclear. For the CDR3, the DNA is TGTGCCAGCAGCTTAGGGCAGGCCTCCTACGAGCAGTACTTC. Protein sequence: CASSLGQASYEQYF.